Shown below are 26 T cell receptor beta chains from a single sample sequenced in a study of early T cells in non-severe SARS-CoV-2 infection. Using its own MiXCR run on the 5' RACE reads, TCRdb lists one record per CDR3 protein. The data contain some 28,000 distinct CDR3 sequences, about 4.6% of them singletons. Sequencing was carried out using whole blood. These receptors all come from an adult who was a healthcare worker with PCR-confirmed SARS-CoV-2 infection or an uninfected control (not recorded which).

This clonotype was observed at least ten times. The chain uses TRBV29-1 and TRBJ2-1; 11 bases fit TRBD2. This CDR3 is 15 amino acids long. Germline values: CDR1 SQVTM, CDR2 ANQGSEA. Trimming removed 3 bases from V and 9 bases from J; junction bases left unmatched: 10. In nucleotides, the CDR3 is TGCAGCGTTGACTCAATCACTAGCGGGGGTGGTGAGCAGTTCTTC. It specifies CSVDSITSGGGEQFF.

At least ten counts were recorded for this clonotype. J is TRBJ2-7 and V is TRBV6-5; 7 bases match TRBD1. Per germline, CDR1 MNHEY and CDR2 SVGAGI. The trim removed 8 bases at V and 0 bases at J, leaving 4 bases unmatched. CDR3 length: 13 residues. The CDR3 DNA follows: TGTGCCAGCGGGGGACAGCTCTCCTACGAGCAGTACTTC. Translated, it gives CASGGQLSYEQYF.

This clonotype was found many times. The genes are TRBV28 and TRBJ1-3; D may be TRBD1 (6 bases). This CDR3 spans 17 amino acids. The V gene's germline CDR1 is MDHEN and CDR2 SYDVKM. V gave up 5 bases and J gave up 3 bases, with 20 bases separating them. CDR3 sequence reads: CASSEITGSRFGNTIYF. As DNA, the CDR3 is TGTGCCAGCAGTGAGATTACAGGGAGTAGGTTTGGAAACACCATATATTTT. Supplemented by reference TRBV28 and TRBJ1-3, the full variable domain reads DVKVTQSSRYLVKRTGEKVFLECVQDMDHENMFWYRQDPGLGLRLIYFSYDVKMKEKGDIPEGYSVSREKKERFSLILESASTNQTSMYLCASSEITGSRFGNTIYFGEGSWLTVV.

This clonotype was observed a handful of times. The chain uses TRBV2 and TRBJ2-5; 8 nucleotides agree with TRBD1. V dropped 7 bases and J dropped 7; count of bases not matched to a gene: 14. The CDR3 consists of 15 residues. The V gene's germline CDR1 is SNHLY and CDR2 FYNNEI. The CDR3 region is CASTRQGPQAGTQYF. Here the CDR3 DNA reads TGTGCCAGCACAAGACAGGGGCCCCAAGCGGGGACCCAGTACTTC. Combining the CDR3 with reference TRBV2 and TRBJ2-5 gives the whole variable domain EPEVTQTPSHQVTQMGQEVILRCVPISNHLYFYWYRQILGQKVEFLVSFYNNEISEKSEIFDDQFSVERPDGSNFTLKIRSTKLEDSAMYFCASTRQGPQAGTQYFGPGTRLLVL.

This clonotype was recorded many times. The V call is TRBV28, the J call TRBJ2-7; TRBD1 or TRBD2 may be the D gene (5 bases each). CDR3 length: 15 residues. Trimming took off 2 bases at V and 0 bases at J, with 11 bases between the two ends. Germline loops: CDR1 MDHEN, CDR2 SYDVKM. Here the CDR3 reads CASSLGPGSSYEQYF. The CDR3 region has the DNA TGTGCCAGCAGTTTAGGTCCAGGGAGCTCCTACGAGCAGTACTTC.

The chain employs TRBV10-1 and TRBJ2-7; the D gene is possibly TRBD1 (5 bases). The CDR3 consists of 12 residues. CDR1 is WNHNN, CDR2 SYGVQD, per germline (reference sequence). V was cut by 9 bases and J by 4 bases, with 13 bases left in between. The CDR3 sequence is CARMPRVYEQYF. The CDR3 nucleotides read TGCGCCAGAATGCCCAGGGTATACGAGCAGTACTTC.

This clonotype was counted ten times or more. V is TRBV28 and J is TRBJ1-6, with TRBD1 identical over 9 bases. The CDR3 covers 15 residues. V lost 1 base and J lost 10; bases outside the gene matches: 5. The germline CDR1 and CDR2 sequences are MDHEN and SYDVKM. The CDR3, as DNA: TGTGCCAGCAGTTTATCACAGGGGGCCGGGTCACCCCTCCACTTT. Amino acid sequence: CASSLSQGAGSPLHF.

This clonotype has a count of ten or more. The rearrangement uses TRBV7-9 and TRBJ1-2; TRBD1 aligns across 10 bases. This CDR3 comprises 16 residues. In germline, CDR1 is SEHNR, CDR2 FQNEAQ (reference sequence). V dropped 6 bases and J dropped 4; count of bases not matched to a gene: 11. The CDR3 spells CASRYPGQGPGYGYTF. In DNA, the CDR3 is TGTGCCAGCAGGTATCCGGGACAGGGGCCCGGCTATGGCTACACCTTC. The full variable domain, with the rest looked up from reference TRBV7-9 and TRBJ1-2, is DTGVSQNPRHKITKRGQNVTFRCDPISEHNRLYWYRQTLGQGPEFLTYFQNEAQLEKSRLLSDRFSAERPKGSFSTLEIQRTEQGDSAMYLCASRYPGQGPGYGYTFGSGTRLTVV.

In its sample, this clonotype was seen a few times. The gene calls are TRBV10-1 and TRBJ2-5; 11 bases agree with TRBD1. CDR1 is WNHNN and CDR2 is SYGVQD in the germline V gene (reference sequence). After removal of 0 bases from V and 2 bases from J, the junction contained 2 bases not matched to a gene. The length of the CDR3 is 16 residues. The CDR3 coding sequence is TGCGCCAGCAGTGAGTCGGGGACAGGGGGACAAGAGACCCAGTACTTC. Translating it yields CASSESGTGGQETQYF.

This clonotype was found many times. The chain joins TRBV6-6 to TRBJ2-7; the D gene is possibly TRBD1 (5 bases). The ends were cut back, 3 bases at V and 2 bases at J, with 20 bases in the middle. This CDR3 region has 17 residues. Germline values: CDR1 MNHNY, CDR2 SVGAGI (reference sequence). The CDR3 here is CASSYPSGPGRPYEQYF. The DNA for the CDR3 is TGTGCCAGCAGTTATCCCTCGGGTCCAGGGCGACCCTACGAGCAGTACTTC.

This clonotype was recorded at least ten times. The chain has TRBV3-1 and TRBJ2-1; D unresolved. This CDR3 region has 15 residues. Germline CDR1 is LGHDT and CDR2 is YNNKEL (reference sequence). V lost 4 bases and J 5 bases, leaving 15 bases between the germline ends. In nucleotides, the CDR3 is TGTGCCAGCAGCCCCTCATTCTCTCTCGACAATGAGCAGTTCTTC. It is translated as CASSPSFSLDNEQFF.

In this sample, this clonotype turned up many times. This chain links TRBV9 with TRBJ2-2, with D possibly called TRBD1 or TRBD2 (6 bases each). Germline V gene lookup returns CDR1 SGDLS and CDR2 YYNGEE. Trimming removed 3 bases from V and 1 base from J, with 13 bases in between. This CDR3 spans 16 amino acids. CDR3 coding DNA: TGTGCCAGCAGCGGAGTAAGGGGGGTGAACACCGGGGAGCTGTTTTTT. Translated, it gives CASSGVRGVNTGELFF.

This clonotype has ten or more counts. The V call is TRBV28, the J call TRBJ1-2; TRBD1 agrees at 12 bases. Germline V gene sequence: CDR1 MDHEN, CDR2 SYDVKM. The CDR3 spans 14 residues. Trimming removed 6 bases from V and 7 bases from J; junction bases left unmatched: 6. This CDR3 reads CASRPGQGAAGYTF. CDR3 nucleotide sequence: TGTGCCAGCAGACCGGGACAGGGGGCCGCTGGCTACACCTTC.

The V gene is TRBV28, the J gene TRBJ2-1; tentative D call: TRBD2 (5 bases). CDR1 is MDHEN, CDR2 SYDVKM, per germline. Trimming cost V 2 bases and J 7 bases, with 15 bases left between them. This CDR3 contains 15 residues. The CDR3 is CASSLGLADRNEQFF. In nucleotides, the CDR3 is TGTGCCAGCAGTTTAGGGCTAGCTGATCGTAATGAGCAGTTCTTC.

This clonotype was detected many times. This chain uses TRBV24-1 with TRBJ2-1, with 8 bases matching TRBD2. This CDR3 region has 17 residues. Unmatched junction bases numbered 6, after V lost 3 bases and J lost 0 bases. Germline CDR1 is KGHDR and CDR2 is SFDVKD. The CDR3 is CATSDASGTSSYNEQFF. The CDR3 nucleotides are TGTGCCACCAGTGATGCCTCCGGGACTAGCTCCTACAATGAGCAGTTCTTC.

In this sample, this clonotype turned up many times. The chain recombines TRBV28 with TRBJ1-1; tentative D call: TRBD1 (6 bases). The V and J ends lost 6 bases and 5 bases respectively, with 16 bases between them. The length of the CDR3 is 14 residues. Germline loops: CDR1 MDHEN, CDR2 SYDVKM. Here the CDR3 DNA reads TGTGCCAGCAGCGCCCCGGGGGCGAGAACTGAAGCTTTCTTT. Residues: CASSAPGARTEAFF.

V is TRBV7-9 and J is TRBJ1-2; D gene ambiguous. Trimming stripped 5 bases from V and 8 bases from J, with 18 bases between. Looked up from germline, CDR1 is SEHNR and CDR2 is FQNEAQ (reference sequence). This CDR3 comprises 14 residues. The CDR3 spells CASSPALEPGGYTF. The CDR3 DNA reads as TGTGCCAGCAGCCCAGCCTTGGAGCCTGGGGGCTACACCTTC. Drawing the rest from reference TRBV7-9 and TRBJ1-2, the complete variable domain is DTGVSQNPRHKITKRGQNVTFRCDPISEHNRLYWYRQTLGQGPEFLTYFQNEAQLEKSRLLSDRFSAERPKGSFSTLEIQRTEQGDSAMYLCASSPALEPGGYTFGSGTRLTVV.

This clonotype was seen many times. The chain is built from TRBV9 and TRBJ1-1, with 7 nucleotides matching TRBD1. Germline assignment: CDR1 SGDLS and CDR2 YYNGEE. Trimming took 5 bases from V and 4 from J; bases not matched to a gene: 8. CDR3 length equals 14 residues. Here the CDR3 reads CASSSTGESTEAFF. In nucleotides, the CDR3 is TGTGCCAGCAGTTCCACAGGGGAAAGCACTGAAGCTTTCTTT.

This clonotype was observed at least ten times. This chain joins TRBV24-1 and TRBJ2-3, with D possibly matching TRBD2 (5 bases). CDR1 is KGHDR, CDR2 SFDVKD, per germline. The V end lost 3 bases, the J end lost 0 bases, and 15 bases lay between the germline ends. The CDR3 contains 17 residues. In nucleotides, the CDR3 is TGTGCCACCAGTGATACCCGAGGGTTTTCTAGCACAGATACGCAGTATTTT. It translates to CATSDTRGFSSTDTQYF.

This clonotype was counted many times. The V gene is TRBV18, the J gene TRBJ1-4, with D unresolved. The CDR3 sequence is 15 residues long. Germline CDR1 reads KGHSH; CDR2 reads LQKENI. Between the trimmed V and J ends, which lost 3 bases and 6 bases, there was a span of 14 bases. The CDR3 DNA sequence: TGTGCCAGCTCACCTGGGCGGCGAACCGATGAAAAACTGTTTTTT. Its protein is CASSPGRRTDEKLFF.

This clonotype was seen at least ten times. J is TRBJ2-7 and V is TRBV20-1; D tentatively fits TRBD1 or TRBD2 (6 bases each). CDR3 size: 16 residues. Germline V lookup: CDR1 DFQATT, CDR2 SNEGSKA (reference sequence). V was trimmed by 3 bases and J by 0 bases, leaving 18 bases between them. The CDR3 region is CSASPNGGLSSYEQYF. The CDR3 region has the DNA TGCAGTGCTAGCCCCAACGGGGGCCTGAGCTCCTACGAGCAGTACTTC.

This clonotype has more than one count but fewer than ten. In DNA, the CDR3 is TGCGCCAGCAGCGGGACAGGGTTCTCTGGGGCCAACGTCCTGACTTTC. Its translation is CASSGTGFSGANVLTF. The rearrangement uses TRBV5-1 and TRBJ2-6; 9 nucleotides match TRBD1. CDR1 is SGHRS and CDR2 is YFSETQ in the germline V gene. V shed 4 bases, J shed 0 bases, and the junction held 2 bases outside the gene matches. The CDR3 consists of 16 residues.

This clonotype was counted ten times or more. V gene TRBV11-2 combines with J gene TRBJ2-1, with 8 nucleotides matching TRBD1. The junction had 10 bases not matched to a gene; V was cut back by 3 bases and J by 9 bases. The CDR3 is 15 amino acids. The germline gives CDR1 SGHAT, CDR2 FQNNGV. The CDR3 is CASSFQGAQSGEQFF. The CDR3 bases are TGTGCCAGCAGCTTTCAGGGGGCGCAATCTGGTGAGCAGTTCTTC.

V is TRBV5-1 and J is TRBJ1-1; D may be TRBD1 (5 bases). The CDR3 is 15 residues long. Germline CDR1 reads SGHRS; CDR2 reads YFSETQ. V dropped 2 bases and J dropped 1 base, with 12 bases sitting between them. As DNA, the CDR3 is TGCGCCAGCAGCTTTACGGGACCCAGGAACACTGAAGCTTTCTTT. Its translation: CASSFTGPRNTEAFF.

The sample holds many counts of this clonotype. The V and J genes are TRBV20-1 and TRBJ2-7; TRBD2 matches at 11 bases. Germline values: CDR1 DFQATT, CDR2 SNEGSKA (reference sequence). The CDR3 runs 13 residues. Unmatched junction bases numbered 5, after V lost 6 bases and J lost 4 bases. This CDR3 is CSADGTSGYEQYF. CDR3 nucleotides: TGCAGTGCCGACGGGACTAGCGGATACGAGCAGTACTTC.

This clonotype was seen only a few times. This rearrangement joins TRBV28 to TRBJ2-7, with 7 bases lining up with TRBD2. This CDR3 has 15 amino acids. Looked up from germline, CDR1 is MDHEN and CDR2 is SYDVKM. V shed 8 bases and J 0 bases; nucleotides not matched to a gene: 10. This CDR3 reads CASGRIGGSSYEQYF. The CDR3 DNA follows: TGTGCCAGCGGCCGTATTGGCGGGAGCTCCTACGAGCAGTACTTC. Full variable domain (missing parts from reference TRBV28 and TRBJ2-7): DVKVTQSSRYLVKRTGEKVFLECVQDMDHENMFWYRQDPGLGLRLIYFSYDVKMKEKGDIPEGYSVSREKKERFSLILESASTNQTSMYLCASGRIGGSSYEQYFGPGTRLTVT.